This T cell receptor beta chain was recovered during a study of metastatic and nonmetastatic thyroid tumors. Across the whole study: Patients with malignant and benign thyroid disease provided blood and tumor or nodule tissue, whose repertoires were compared. Findings and limits, study-wide: A significant increase in TCR beta diversity was reportedly seen in malignant thyroid tumors relative to benign nodules, in blood and tumor.

About this clone: Its antigen is undetermined.

Deletions cut 3 bases from V and 7 bases from J, with 19 bases between. CDR1 is KGHSH and CDR2 is LQKENI in the germline V gene. The CDR3 totals 17 residues. Source study methods: Using the CDR3 differences seen across clinicopathological groups, the authors built a distant-metastasis classifier for papillary thyroid cancer, which was meant to discriminate distant-metastatic patients. TCRdb re-called clones from the PCR reads using MiXCR. For this entry, the V and J calls and clone size follow TCRdb and not the study's own pipeline. The profile shows some 20,000 clones, 10% to 15% of them singletons. The entire patient cohort was treatment-naive prior to thyroid surgery.

The source material was blood. The chain employs TRBV18 and TRBJ1-6, with D tentatively TRBD1 (5 bases). The source is a male donor with papillary thyroid cancer or a benign thyroid nodule (not recorded which). Some clones in this sample may be carry-over from other donors' samples. The CDR3 here is CASSPGAYLTENSPLHF. The DNA of the CDR3 is TGTGCCAGCTCACCGGGAGCTTATTTGACAGAGAATTCACCCCTCCACTTT.